This entry lists 16 T cell receptor beta chains sequenced from one sample in a study of Graves' ophthalmopathy and Graves' hyperthyroidism. RNA transcripts were the source from which TCR beta CDR3 regions were amplified. First-round RT-PCR relied on HTBI primers, and a second-round multiplex PCR came next. In TCRdb, the multiplex PCR reads were re-called with MiXCR into one record per CDR3 protein. Of 200,000 to 250,000 distinct CDR3 sequences detected, about a fifth appear once; the ten largest clones hold more than 35%. The specimen was peripheral blood. The origin of the receptors is a woman aged 50 to 60 with Graves' ophthalmopathy.

There are a few counts of this clonotype. A clone one base away is much larger, so this may be a read error. This chain joins TRBV6-1 and TRBJ1-1; D gene ambiguous. The V gene's germline CDR1 is MNHNS and CDR2 SASEGT. The V and J ends lost 7 bases and 6 bases respectively, with 18 bases between them. There are 14 residues in the CDR3. For the CDR3, the DNA is TGTGCCAGCATCAAGGCCCCTCAAGGCGCTGAAGCTTTCTTT. It encodes CASIKAPQGAEAFF.

In its sample, this clonotype was seen many times. This sequence joins TRBV18 and TRBJ1-3, with D unclear. Germline lookup yields CDR1 KGHSH and CDR2 LQKENI. This CDR3 has 15 residues. Trimming removed 4 bases at V and 0 bases at J, with 10 bases between. DNA of the CDR3: TGTGCCAGCTCACTGTCTCGAGACTCTGGAAACACCATATATTTT. It codes for CASSLSRDSGNTIYF. Full variable domain (rest looked up from reference TRBV18 and TRBJ1-3): NAGVMQNPRHLVRRRGQEARLRCSPMKGHSHVYWYRQLPEEGLKFMVYLQKENIIDESGMPKERFSAEFPKEGPSILRIQQVVRGDSAAYFCASSLSRDSGNTIYFGEGSWLTVV.

The sample holds many counts of this clonotype. The J gene is TRBJ1-5, the V gene TRBV6-1; D unclear. V lost 1 base and J lost 10, with 8 bases in between. Germline-derived CDR1 and CDR2 are MNHNS and SASEGT. This CDR3 is built from 12 residues. CDR3 region: CASSEGGGPQHF. The DNA for the CDR3 is TGTGCCAGCAGTGAAGGAGGAGGTCCCCAGCATTTT.

This clonotype was recorded a few times. The chain uses TRBV9 and TRBJ1-2; TRBD1 is a possible D gene (5 bases). CDR3 length: 13 residues. CDR1 is SGDLS and CDR2 is YYNGEE in the germline V gene. V gave up 2 bases and J gave up 8 bases, with 13 bases separating them. The DNA of the CDR3 is TGTGCCAGCAGCGTGAGGGCCCGGGGGGGCTACACCTTC. This translates into CASSVRARGGYTF.

In its sample, this clonotype was seen many times. This rearrangement joins TRBV6-1 to TRBJ2-5, with 9 bases lining up with TRBD1. Trimming took 5 bases from V and 5 from J; bases not matched to a gene: 6. CDR3 size: 14 residues. Germline CDR1 MNHNS, CDR2 SASEGT. The CDR3 sequence is CASSKGTGWETQYF. CDR3 nucleotides: TGTGCCAGCAGTAAAGGGACAGGGTGGGAGACCCAGTACTTC.

This clonotype appeared many times. The chain carries TRBV18 and TRBJ2-7; D remains unclear. The germline CDR1 and CDR2 sequences are KGHSH and LQKENI. V shed 0 bases and J shed 6 bases, with 9 bases lying between them. This CDR3 has 13 residues. CDR3 DNA sequence: TGTGCCAGCTCACCACCGTCCTCGGGCGAGCAGTACTTC. It yields the protein CASSPPSSGEQYF.

Here the CDR3 reads CATSDTGLAGILNEQFF. The CDR3 bases are TGTGCCACCAGTGACACCGGACTAGCGGGGATACTCAATGAGCAGTTCTTC. V gene TRBV24-1 combines with J gene TRBJ2-1; TRBD2 matches 12 bases. V shed 4 bases and J 6 bases; nucleotides not matched to a gene: 9. This CDR3 comprises 17 residues. The V gene's germline CDR1 is KGHDR and CDR2 SFDVKD.

This clonotype came up many times. This chain links TRBV6-2 or TRBV6-3 with TRBJ2-2; D is tentatively TRBD1 or TRBD2 (6 bases each). From germline, CDR1 is MNHEY and CDR2 SVGEGT. The CDR3 extends over 17 amino acids. Between the trimmed V and J ends, which lost 4 bases and 3 bases, there was a span of 18 bases. This CDR3 reads CASSSARGRQDTGELFF. The CDR3 nucleotides are TGTGCCAGCAGTTCAGCGCGGGGCCGACAGGACACCGGGGAGCTGTTTTTT.

A word on this clonotype: A read error is possible here, since a much larger clone lies one base away. The rearrangement uses TRBV30 and TRBJ2-5; 7 bases match TRBD1. This CDR3 region has 12 residues. The V gene's germline CDR1 is GTSNPN and CDR2 SVGIG (reference sequence). V gave up 1 base and J gave up 4 bases; unmatched junction bases: 0. CDR3 DNA: TGTGCCTGGAGTGGACAGGGAGAGACCCAGTACTTC. It codes for CAWSGQGETQYF.

This clonotype was seen at least ten times. The V gene is TRBV7-8, the J gene TRBJ1-1, with 9 bases identical to TRBD1. This CDR3 comprises 16 residues. The germline V gene encodes CDR1 SGHVS and CDR2 FQNEAQ. V was clipped by 5 bases and J by 1 base; unmatched bases: 8. This CDR3 reads CASSEIGQGRNTEAFF. The CDR3, as DNA: TGTGCCAGCAGCGAAATAGGACAGGGGCGGAACACTGAAGCTTTCTTT.

Many counts were recorded for this clonotype. The V gene is TRBV6-5, the J gene TRBJ2-3, with 7 bases aligning to TRBD2. V dropped 0 bases and J dropped 2; count of bases not matched to a gene: 5. From germline, CDR1 is MNHEY and CDR2 SVGAGI. CDR3 length equals 16 residues. CDR3 coding DNA: TGTGCCAGCAGTTACTCGACCGGGGGGTCCACAGATACGCAGTATTTT. It codes for CASSYSTGGSTDTQYF.

In this sample, this clonotype turned up many times. The chain uses TRBV19 and TRBJ1-2; TRBD1 might be the D (5 bases). The length of the CDR3 is 14 residues. V was clipped by 8 bases and J by 8 bases, with 21 bases between them. Germline V gives CDR1 LNHDA, CDR2 SQIVND (reference sequence). CDR3 sequence (DNA): TGTGCCAGTGGCCCCCGCCTGACAGATAGGGGCTACACCTTC. This encodes CASGPRLTDRGYTF.

This rearrangement joins TRBV4-2 to TRBJ1-2; TRBD1 might be the D (5 bases). The CDR3 is 16 residues long. V was pared by 0 bases and J by 6 bases, with 17 bases between. CDR1 and CDR2 from the germline V gene are LGHNA and YNFKEQ. CDR3 bases: TGTGCCAGCAGCCAAGATTCGGGACGCCCGGAGAATGGCTACACCTTC. Translated, it gives CASSQDSGRPENGYTF.

This clonotype appeared many times. The genes are TRBV29-1 and TRBJ1-2, with 8 bases aligning to TRBD1. J lost 8 bases, V lost 7 bases, and 9 bases had no gene match. Germline CDR1 reads SQVTM; CDR2 reads ANQGSEA. This CDR3 contains 12 residues. The CDR3 loop is CSAGQGRGGYTF. Here the CDR3 DNA reads TGCAGCGCCGGACAGGGAAGGGGAGGCTACACCTTC.

This clonotype occurred a few times. The chain links TRBV5-4 to TRBJ1-3; D unresolved. There are 15 residues in the CDR3. Germline assignment: CDR1 SGHNT and CDR2 YYREEE (reference sequence). V dropped 0 bases and J dropped 0 bases, with 7 bases sitting between them. CDR3 sequence (DNA): TGTGCCAGCAGCTTGGATCCCTACTCTGGAAACACCATATATTTT. This encodes CASSLDPYSGNTIYF.

This clonotype was counted many times. This rearrangement joins TRBV28 to TRBJ1-2; TRBD1 matches 7 bases. CDR1 is MDHEN and CDR2 is SYDVKM in the germline V gene. V was pared by 4 bases and J by 7 bases, with 3 bases of the junction left unmatched. The CDR3 consists of 12 residues. The CDR3 DNA reads TGTGCCAGCAGTTATGGGACAGTTGGCTACACCTTC. Protein product: CASSYGTVGYTF.